A selection of T cell receptor beta chains follows, all from one sample in a study of graft-versus-host responses after intestinal transplantation. Libraries were prepared by immunoSEQ multiplex PCR; TCRdb keeps only in-frame clonotypes and omits some of them. The table shows just over 95,000 clones, with about 94% occurring only once. Their target antigens are unknown. The sequenced sample was unstimulated CD4+ T cells sorted from spleen or lymph node cells, obtained before intestinal transplant. The source of these receptors is a human donor who received an intestinal transplant. The CDR3 runs from the conserved cysteine through the conserved F or W. A D gene is named only where the DNA matches it firmly. A row's size may be missing; if present it is once, few, many or a size class.

TGTGCCAGCGGAAAGTCCTGGACTAGCGACGTGGGAGATACGCAGTATTTT CASGKSWTSDVGDTQYF . TRBV4-2 TRBD2 17 TRBJ2-3
TGTGCCAGCAGCTCCCACCGGGACAGCAGACAAGAGACCCAGTACTTC CASSSHRDSRQETQYF . TRBV7-8 TRBD1 16 TRBJ2-5
TGTGCCAGCAGCTTGTCACAGAGCTCCTACAATGAGCAGTTCTTC CASSLSQSSYNEQFF . TRBV7-2 . 15 TRBJ2-1
TGTGCCAGCAGTCGGGACAGCACCGGCGAGCAGTACTTC CASSRDSTGEQYF . TRBV5-4 TRBD1 13 TRBJ2-7
TGCGCCAGCAGCCAAGGGGGACAGGGGATCGGAGAGACCCAGTACTTC CASSQGGQGIGETQYF . TRBV4-3 TRBD1 16 TRBJ2-5
TGTGCCAGCAGTCGGAGCTCCTATAATTCACCCCTCCACTTT CASSRSSYNSPLHF few TRBV2 . 14 TRBJ1-6
TGTGCCAGCAGCTCGACCGGGACAGTAAGCACAGATACGCAGTATTTT CASSSTGTVSTDTQYF . TRBV9 TRBD1 16 TRBJ2-3
TGCGCCAGCAGCCGCCGGACAGGGCGAGAGACCCAGTACTTC CASSRRTGRETQYF . TRBV4-1 TRBD1 14 TRBJ2-5
TGTGCCAGCAGCCCCATTGGGCCCCAAGAGACCCAGTACTTC CASSPIGPQETQYF . TRBV27 . 14 TRBJ2-5
TGTGCCAGTAGTACCAGTAGCGTGGGTTGGTACAATGAGCAGTTCTTC CASSTSSVGWYNEQFF once TRBV19 . 16 TRBJ2-1
TGTGCCAGTAGTCTCCGGACAGTGAACACTGAAGCTTTCTTT CASSLRTVNTEAFF few TRBV19 . 14 TRBJ1-1
TGTGCCAGCAGTTTAGTCTCCAGGGGAGAAGCTTTCTTT CASSLVSRGEAFF . TRBV27 . 13 TRBJ1-1
TGCGCCAGCAGCTTGGGAGAGGGCAAAGTAAGCACTGAAGCTTTCTTT CASSLGEGKVSTEAFF . TRBV5-1 . 16 TRBJ1-1
TGTGCCAGTAGTAAGGACAGGATGAATCAGCCCCAGCATTTT CASSKDRMNQPQHF . TRBV19 TRBD1 14 TRBJ1-5
TGTGCCAGCAGTTTATCGAGGTTGGAGGGGGAGCAGTTCTTC CASSLSRLEGEQFF . TRBV27 . 14 TRBJ2-1
TGTGCCAGCAGCCAGAGCGGGGGGCTTGGGAGGGAGACCCAGTACTTC CASSQSGGLGRETQYF . TRBV4-2 TRBD2 16 TRBJ2-5
TGTGCCAGCAGTGGCGACAGGGGAGTGGGCGAGCAGTACTTC CASSGDRGVGEQYF once TRBV6-5 TRBD1 14 TRBJ2-7
TGTGCCAGCGGACTAGCGTGGGGTACAGATACGCAGTATTTT CASGLAWGTDTQYF once TRBV19 TRBD2 14 TRBJ2-3
TGTGCCAGCAGCTACCCGGGGAGAGAGACCCAGTACTTC CASSYPGRETQYF . TRBV5-6 . 13 TRBJ2-5
TGTGCCAGCAGCTTAGTGGAGGGGAGTAGGCTCCACACCTTC CASSLVEGSRLHTF . TRBV7-9 . 14 TRBJ1-2
TGTGCCAGCAGCCCAGAGGGATATGGCTACACCTTC CASSPEGYGYTF . TRBV11-2 . 12 TRBJ1-2
TGTGCCAGCAGCTTAGGACCAATCAGCGCTAATGAAAAACTGTTTTTT CASSLGPISANEKLFF once TRBV11-3 . 16 TRBJ1-4
TGCGCCAGCAGCTTCGTACGGGGGTGGTATGGCTACACCTTC CASSFVRGWYGYTF . TRBV5-1 . 14 TRBJ1-2
TGTGCCAGCAGCTCGCGGGGGGCCCAATCCTACAATGAGCAGTTCTTC CASSSRGAQSYNEQFF once TRBV7-6 TRBD2 16 TRBJ2-1
TGTGCCAGCACCACGGGACAGTATAATTCACCCCTCCACTTT CASTTGQYNSPLHF . TRBV6-6 TRBD1 14 TRBJ1-6
TGTGCCAGCAGTTTACAGGGTACCATTAATGAGCAGTTCTTC CASSLQGTINEQFF . TRBV27 . 14 TRBJ2-1
TGTGCCAGCAGTGGGAGGCGGGCCGGCTCCTACAATGAGCAGTTCTTC CASSGRRAGSYNEQFF . TRBV6-1 . 16 TRBJ2-1